The rows below give T cell receptor beta chains drawn from one sample of a study of control samples from healthy donors and cancer patients. The table came from immunoSEQ multiplex PCR; TCRdb's copy has only in-frame clones and leaves some out. The sample carries under 75,000 clones, 90% recorded once. Specimen: PBMCs. All receptors derive from a woman between 50 and 59 years old with colorectal cancer. Both conserved end residues are part of each CDR3. Fields, in order: CDR3 DNA, CDR3 protein, J gene, V gene, CDR3 length, D gene, clone size. A D gene is named only where the DNA matches it firmly. A clone size is listed for some rows: how often the clone was seen (once, few, many), or a class if it is expanded.

TGCAGCGTCGAGCCGGATGTTATGTACACAGATACGCAGTATTTT	CSVEPDVMYTDTQYF	TRBJ2-3	TRBV29-1	15	-	-
TGTGCCAGTAGGGGGGCAGGTCAGCCCCAGCATTTT	CASRGAGQPQHF	TRBJ1-5	TRBV19	12	-	once
TGTGCCAGCAGGCAGGGTAACTATGGCTACACCTTC	CASRQGNYGYTF	TRBJ1-2	TRBV6-6	12	-	-
TGTGCCAGCAGTTTATCGGGCAGCACAGATACGCAGTATTTT	CASSLSGSTDTQYF	TRBJ2-3	TRBV27	14	-	once
TGTGCCAGCAGCTTGGAGCGGGACAATGAGCAGTTCTTC	CASSLERDNEQFF	TRBJ2-1	TRBV5-6	13	-	-
TGTGCCAGCAGTTTACAGGGATCTAATGAAAAACTGTTTTTT	CASSLQGSNEKLFF	TRBJ1-4	TRBV25-1	14	-	-
TGTGCCAGCAGTGAATTTGGTGGGGGGCGCACTGAAGCTTTCTTT	CASSEFGGGRTEAFF	TRBJ1-1	TRBV25-1	15	-	-
TGCGCCAGCAGCATAGCAGGGTCCCCTATGTACGAGCAGTACTTC	CASSIAGSPMYEQYF	TRBJ2-7	TRBV4-1	15	-	-
TGTGCCAGCACCCTTGGACAGGCGAACACCGGGGAGCTGTTTTTT	CASTLGQANTGELFF	TRBJ2-2	TRBV28	15	TRBD1	-
TGTGCCAGCAGTGTTTACCCTAACAGCATTCAGCCCCAGCATTTT	CASSVYPNSIQPQHF	TRBJ1-5	TRBV2	15	-	-
TGTGCCAGCAGCCCGACCCGGGGGGTCACTGAAGCTTTCTTT	CASSPTRGVTEAFF	TRBJ1-1	TRBV7-8	14	-	-
TGTGCCAGTAGCGGGGGGCAAGAAGATACGCAGTATTTT	CASSGGQEDTQYF	TRBJ2-3	TRBV3-1/TRBV3-2	13	TRBD2	-
TGTGCCAGCAGTGGGTTGAACCCACAGGATACGCAGTATTTT	CASSGLNPQDTQYF	TRBJ2-3	TRBV2	14	-	few
TGTGCCATCAGTGAGTTAGGGACTTTCGACACAGATACGCAGTATTTT	CAISELGTFDTDTQYF	TRBJ2-3	TRBV10-3	16	-	-
TGTGCCATCAGTGAAGAGACAGGGGGAACTGTTCTGCTCGAGCAGTACTTC	CAISEETGGTVLLEQYF	TRBJ2-7	TRBV10-3	17	TRBD1	-
TGCGCCAGCAGCTTGGAAGGTCGACAGGGGGCGCGCGAGCAGTACTTC	CASSLEGRQGAREQYF	TRBJ2-7	TRBV5-1	16	TRBD1	-
TGTGCCAGCAGCATACCGACAGGGGCCAACTATGGCTACACCTTC	CASSIPTGANYGYTF	TRBJ1-2	TRBV7-2	15	TRBD1	once
TGTGCCTGGGTGCGTCCGGGCACAGATACGCAGTATTTT	CAWVRPGTDTQYF	TRBJ2-3	TRBV30	13	-	-
TGTGCCAGCAGCCCCATCCTTTCTAGCGGGGGGTTGCGTAGAGAGACCCAGTACTTC	CASSPILSSGGLRRETQYF	TRBJ2-5	TRBV3-1/TRBV3-2	19	TRBD2	few
TGTGCCAGCAGCCGGTCCCCCAGCTCCTACAATGAGCAGTTCTTC	CASSRSPSSYNEQFF	TRBJ2-1	TRBV11-2	15	-	-
TGTGCCAGTAGTATCGGCGGGAGGGAAATAAACAATGAGCAGTTCTTC	CASSIGGREINNEQFF	TRBJ2-1	TRBV19	16	TRBD2	-
TGTGCCAGCCGACGTAACGGGGAAAACATTCAGTACTTC	CASRRNGENIQYF	TRBJ2-4	TRBV12-3/TRBV12-4	13	-	-
TGTGCCAGCAGTTACGGCAGGGTGAATGGCTACACCTTC	CASSYGRVNGYTF	TRBJ1-2	TRBV6-2/TRBV6-3	13	-	-
TGCAGGTTAGCCCCAGGACAGAAAGACCCCCGCTTC	CRLAPGQKDPRF	TRBJ1-2	TRBV29-1	12	-	-
TGCGCCAGCAGCCAAGTTTTGGGACTAGGTGAGACCCAGTACTTC	CASSQVLGLGETQYF	TRBJ2-5	TRBV4-1	15	TRBD2	-
TGTGCCAGCAGTTTAGGGACAGACTATGGCTACACCTTC	CASSLGTDYGYTF	TRBJ1-2	TRBV28	13	TRBD1	-
TGTGCCAGCAGCCAACGGGCCATAGCAGACGAGCAGTACTTC	CASSQRAIADEQYF	TRBJ2-7	TRBV3-1/TRBV3-2	14	-	-
TGTGCCAGCAGCCACCCCGGGGCTGACGGCTTCCAGTACTTC	CASSHPGADGFQYF	TRBJ2-5	TRBV3-1/TRBV3-2	14	-	-
TGTGCCAGCAGTCTTCGACAGGTCCCGACCTACGAGCAGTACTTC	CASSLRQVPTYEQYF	TRBJ2-7	TRBV2	15	-	-
TGTGCCAGCAGTGAGAAAGAGACCCAGTACTTC	CASSEKETQYF	TRBJ2-5	TRBV2	11	-	few
TGTGCCATCACCGCGACAGGCCATGAGCAGTTCTTC	CAITATGHEQFF	TRBJ2-1	TRBV10-3	12	-	-
TGTGCCAGCATGGGAGCGGAAACAGATACGCAGTATTTT	CASMGAETDTQYF	TRBJ2-3	TRBV2	13	-	-
TGCGCCAGCAGCTTGGCCAGCGGGGGCGCAGATACGCAGTATTTT	CASSLASGGADTQYF	TRBJ2-3	TRBV5-1	15	TRBD2	-
TGCGCCAGCAGTTCTACTAGCGGGAACCACTACGAGCAGTACTTC	CASSSTSGNHYEQYF	TRBJ2-7	TRBV5-1	15	TRBD2	-
TGTGCCAGCAGCGTAAGGGTCCAACCGGATACGCAGTATTTT	CASSVRVQPDTQYF	TRBJ2-3	TRBV9	14	-	-
TGTGCCAGTACCAAGGGCGTGGGGCTAAATGAGCAGTTCTTC	CASTKGVGLNEQFF	TRBJ2-1	TRBV19	14	-	-
TGTGCCAGCAGCCCGGCGGGAGGACGTTATGGCTACACCTTC	CASSPAGGRYGYTF	TRBJ1-2	TRBV7-8	14	-	-
TGCGCCAGCAGCCAGAGAGTAGGCTCCTACGAGCAGTACTTC	CASSQRVGSYEQYF	TRBJ2-7	TRBV4-1	14	-	-
TGTGCCAGCAGCTCCGCCGGGCACACTGAAGCTTTCTTT	CASSSAGHTEAFF	TRBJ1-1	TRBV7-3	13	-	-
TGCGCCAGCAGCCCCCCACTAGCGGGGGAAACAGATACGCAGTATTTT	CASSPPLAGETDTQYF	TRBJ2-3	TRBV5-1	16	TRBD2	-
TGTGCCAGCAGCCGCTTTTTATGGGAGATCGGCAATCAGCCCCAGCATTTT	CASSRFLWEIGNQPQHF	TRBJ1-5	TRBV5-5	17	-	-
TGTGCCAGCTTTGACATTATGGGGGCAGATACGCAGTATTTT	CASFDIMGADTQYF	TRBJ2-3	TRBV18	14	-	-
TGTGCCAGCAGGAAGGACAGGTCAGGGCAGTACTTC	CASRKDRSGQYF	TRBJ2-7	TRBV5-8	12	TRBD1	-
TGTGCCAGCAGCTTAGGCCCCCGAGAGACCCAGTACTTC	CASSLGPRETQYF	TRBJ2-5	TRBV7-6	13	-	-
TGTGCCAGCAGCCAATGGGCCGGGAGCTCCTACAATGAGCAGTTCTTC	CASSQWAGSSYNEQFF	TRBJ2-1	TRBV3-1/TRBV3-2	16	-	-